Listed below are T cell receptor beta chains from one sample, sequenced in a study of CD8 T cells in Susac syndrome. MiXCR, applied by TCRdb to the immunoSEQ multiplex PCR reads, yields one record per CDR3 protein. Of hundreds of thousands of distinct CDR3 sequences detected, about 85% appear once; the ten largest clones hold 0.09% to 0.15%. The sequencing sample was made of CD8+ T cells from PBMCs. These TCRs come from a human donor with multiple sclerosis. Both conserved end residues are part of each CDR3. Fields, in order: CDR3 protein, CDR3 DNA, clone size, CDR3 length, J gene, D gene, V gene. D genes are given only for firm matches. Not every row has a clone size; where given, it reads once, few, many or a size class.

CASTTGEGTDTQYF TGTGCCAGCACAACAGGGGAGGGGACAGATACGCAGTATTTT NA 14 TRBJ2-3 NA TRBV28
CASRATTNYGYTF TGTGCCAGCAGGGCGACCACTAACTATGGCTACACCTTC NA 13 TRBJ1-2 NA TRBV2
CASRTAGDEADTQYF TGTGCCAGCAGAACAGCGGGGGATGAGGCAGATACGCAGTATTTT NA 15 TRBJ2-3 TRBD2 TRBV7-8
CASSLVEAKNIQYF TGTGCCAGCAGTTTAGTGGAGGCCAAAAACATTCAGTACTTC NA 14 TRBJ2-4 NA TRBV28
CASGQGDSYEQYF TGTGCCAGCGGGCAGGGAGACTCCTACGAGCAGTACTTC few 13 TRBJ2-7 NA TRBV21-1
CASSEGHNEQYF TGTGCCAGCAGCGAAGGACACAACGAGCAGTACTTC few 12 TRBJ2-7 NA TRBV7-9
CASSLTWSAGSSYEQYF TGTGCCAGCAGCTTAACTTGGTCGGCAGGGAGCTCCTACGAGCAGTACTTC NA 17 TRBJ2-7 NA TRBV7-6
CASTKGQPHEQFF TGTGCCAGCACTAAGGGACAGCCGCATGAGCAGTTCTTC NA 13 TRBJ2-1 TRBD1 TRBV6-4
CSVALDNTEAFF TGCAGCGTTGCGCTGGATAACACTGAAGCTTTCTTT NA 12 TRBJ1-1 NA TRBV29-1
CASSPRYRGIYNEQFF TGTGCCAGCAGCCCCCGTTACCGGGGCATCTACAATGAGCAGTTCTTC NA 16 TRBJ2-1 NA TRBV7-9
CASRPLAGGYSGELFF TGTGCCAGCAGACCCCTAGCGGGAGGGTACAGCGGGGAGCTGTTTTTT NA 16 TRBJ2-2 TRBD2 TRBV27
CASSQEVRAVEQFF TGTGCCAGCAGCCAAGAGGTGCGAGCAGTTGAGCAGTTCTTC NA 14 TRBJ2-1 NA TRBV4-2
CASSYLWGSNQPQHF TGTGCCAGCAGTTACTTGTGGGGCAGCAATCAGCCCCAGCATTTT NA 15 TRBJ1-5 NA TRBV6-5
CASSYTKSPGGYTF TGTGCCAGCAGTTACACGAAATCTCCGGGGGGCTACACCTTC NA 14 TRBJ1-2 NA TRBV12-3/TRBV12-4
CASSSPRSSGANVLTF TGTGCCAGCAGTTCCCCCAGGTCATCTGGGGCCAACGTCCTGACTTTC NA 16 TRBJ2-6 NA TRBV12-3/TRBV12-4
CASSLLTGLNTEAFF TGTGCCAGCAGCCTTTTGACAGGCTTGAACACTGAAGCTTTCTTT NA 15 TRBJ1-1 NA TRBV4-2
CASSSNSDGYQETQYF TGTGCCAGCAGTTCCAACTCCGACGGATACCAAGAGACCCAGTACTTC NA 16 TRBJ2-5 NA TRBV12-3/TRBV12-4
CASSPGQPRDQYF TGCGCCAGCAGCCCAGGACAGCCCCGGGATCAGTACTTC NA 13 TRBJ2-7 NA TRBV4-1
CSATGTGAAGELFF TGCAGCGCAACCGGGACAGGGGCTGCCGGGGAGCTGTTTTTT NA 14 TRBJ2-2 TRBD1 TRBV29-1
CASSQAPGFSYGYTF TGCGCCAGCAGCCAAGCACCAGGGTTTAGCTATGGCTACACCTTC NA 15 TRBJ1-2 NA TRBV4-1